This paragraph reports one T cell receptor beta chain. Its antigen is undetermined. CDR1 is SGHNT, CDR2 YYREEE, per germline (reference sequence). This CDR3 has 13 amino acids. The V end was cut by 4 bases, the J end by 2 bases, with 9 bases between. The primer mix had 60 Vbeta and 13 Jbeta primers. TCRdb's copy holds only in-frame clones and misses some; the assay was immunoSEQ multiplex PCR. The profile shows about 140,000 clones, 60% to 80% of them singletons. The data originate from a study of cytomegalovirus exposure and HLA in healthy donors. Across the study: The 110 million or so unique TCR beta sequences, from around 200 million T cells, were found by an earlier analysis. Study-wide findings and caveats: With DRB1 most and HLA-C fewest, TCR association rates differed between HLA loci in a later analysis. In vitro confirmation showed three CMV-associated chains to be CMV antigen specific.

The chain employs TRBV5-4 and TRBJ1-1; D is uncertain. Input material: PBMCs. This receptor was obtained from a woman under 40 in good health and CMV-seronegative. CDR3 DNA sequence: TGTGCCAGCAGCATGGTGAGAAACACTGAAGCTTTCTTT. It yields the protein CASSMVRNTEAFF.